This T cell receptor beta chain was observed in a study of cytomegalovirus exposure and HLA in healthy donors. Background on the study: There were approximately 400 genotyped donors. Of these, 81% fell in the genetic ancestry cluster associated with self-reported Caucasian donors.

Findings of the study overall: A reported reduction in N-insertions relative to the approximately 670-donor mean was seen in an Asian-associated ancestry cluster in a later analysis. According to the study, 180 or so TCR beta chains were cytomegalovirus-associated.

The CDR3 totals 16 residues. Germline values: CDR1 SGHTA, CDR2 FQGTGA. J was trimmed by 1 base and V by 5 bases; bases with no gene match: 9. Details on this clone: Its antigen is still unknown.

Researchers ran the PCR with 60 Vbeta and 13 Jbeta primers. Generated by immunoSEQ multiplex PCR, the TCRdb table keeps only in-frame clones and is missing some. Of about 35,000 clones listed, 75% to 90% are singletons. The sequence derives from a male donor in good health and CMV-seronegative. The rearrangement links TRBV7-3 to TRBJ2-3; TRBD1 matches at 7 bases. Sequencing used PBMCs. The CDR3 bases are TGTGCCAGCAGCCAAACAGGGGTTACTCGCACAGATACGCAGTATTTT. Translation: CASSQTGVTRTDTQYF.